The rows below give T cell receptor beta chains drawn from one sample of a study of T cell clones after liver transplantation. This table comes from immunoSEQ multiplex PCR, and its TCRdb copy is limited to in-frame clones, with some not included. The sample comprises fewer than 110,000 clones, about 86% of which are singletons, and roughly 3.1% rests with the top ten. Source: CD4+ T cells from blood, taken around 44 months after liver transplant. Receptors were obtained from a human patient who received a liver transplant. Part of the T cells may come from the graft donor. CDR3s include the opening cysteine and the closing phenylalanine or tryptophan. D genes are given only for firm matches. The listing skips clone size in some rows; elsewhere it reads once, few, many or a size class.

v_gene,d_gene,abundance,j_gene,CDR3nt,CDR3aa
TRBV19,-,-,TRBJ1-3,TGTGTCAGCGCACCCCCATGGCCCTCTGGAAACACCATATATTTT,CVSAPPWPSGNTIYF
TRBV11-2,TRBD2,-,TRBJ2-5,TGTGCCAGCAGCTTGTCTAGCGGGAGGGGGGGGCAAGAGACCCAGTACTTC,CASSLSSGRGGQETQYF
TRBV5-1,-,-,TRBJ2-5,TGCGCCAGCAGCTCCCGGGAGACACAAGAGACCCAGTACTTC,CASSSRETQETQYF
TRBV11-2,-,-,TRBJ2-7,TGTGCCAGCAGTCCTCTCGGCGGGAAAAACTTCTACGAGCAGTACTTC,CASSPLGGKNFYEQYF
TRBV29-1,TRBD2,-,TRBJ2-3,TGCAGCGTTGCCGGGGGGTCGATGGGCACAGATACGCAGTATTTT,CSVAGGSMGTDTQYF
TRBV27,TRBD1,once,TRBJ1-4,TGTGCCAGCAGTACCTTCACAGGGGTCCCCAATGAAAAACTGTTTTTT,CASSTFTGVPNEKLFF
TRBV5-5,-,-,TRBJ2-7,TGTGCCAGCAGCTCCGTACCTGGGCAAGAATCTAAGGCGCACTTC,CASSSVPGQESKAHF
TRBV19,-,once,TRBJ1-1,TGTGCCAGTAGTGGCGGACCGAACACTGAAGCTTTCTTT,CASSGGPNTEAFF
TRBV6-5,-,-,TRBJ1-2,TGTGCCAGCAGTTACCAAGGGAACTATGGCTACACCTTC,CASSYQGNYGYTF
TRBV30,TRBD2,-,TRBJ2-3,TGTGCCTGGAGCCCTTTAGCGGGGGGCACAGATACGCAGTATTTT,CAWSPLAGGTDTQYF
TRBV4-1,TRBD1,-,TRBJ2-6,TGCGCCAGCAGCCAAGATAGTACAGGGGGACTGCCTGGGGCCAACGTCCTGACTTTC,CASSQDSTGGLPGANVLTF
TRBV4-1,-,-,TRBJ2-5,TGCGCCAGCAGCCAAGAGTCGGAACTAGCTGGGACCGCCCAGTACTTC,CASSQESELAGTAQYF
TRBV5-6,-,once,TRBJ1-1,TGTGCCAGCAGCTTGGTAGGGGGACAGAACACTGAAGCTTTCTTT,CASSLVGGQNTEAFF
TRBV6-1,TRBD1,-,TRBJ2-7,TGTGCCAGCGGCCGACAGGGCCTCTACGAGCAGTACTTC,CASGRQGLYEQYF
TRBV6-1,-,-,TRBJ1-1,TGTGCCAGCAGTGAATCGAGGAACACTGAAGCTTTCTTT,CASSESRNTEAFF
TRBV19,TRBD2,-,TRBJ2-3,TGTGCCAGTACCCTGGGACTAGCCACAGATACGCAGTATTTT,CASTLGLATDTQYF
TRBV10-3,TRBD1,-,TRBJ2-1,TGTGCCATCACCCCGGGACAGGGGGCGGGGAATGAGCAGTTCTTC,CAITPGQGAGNEQFF
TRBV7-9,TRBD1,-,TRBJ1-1,TGTGCCAGCAGCCCCCGTGGGACAGGGGGCGACACTGAAGCTTTCTTT,CASSPRGTGGDTEAFF
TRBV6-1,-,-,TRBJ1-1,TGTGCCAGCAGGGAGAACACTGAAGCTTTCTTT,CASRENTEAFF
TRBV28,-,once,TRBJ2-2,TGTGCCAGCAGCAAACTCGGACAAACCTACACCGGGGAGCTGTTTTTT,CASSKLGQTYTGELFF
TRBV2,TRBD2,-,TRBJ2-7,TGTGCCAGCAGGCCACACCCGGGAGGATCCTACGAGCAGTACTTC,CASRPHPGGSYEQYF
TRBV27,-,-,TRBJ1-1,TGTGCCAGCAGACTAGGGGTAGGTGGGACTGAAGCTTTCTTT,CASRLGVGGTEAFF
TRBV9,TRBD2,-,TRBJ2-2,TGTGCCAGCAGCGCGCGGGGGGACACCGGGGAGCTGTTTTTT,CASSARGDTGELFF
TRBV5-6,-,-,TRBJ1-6,TGTGCCAGCAGCCCTGGGGGGAATTCACCCCTCCACTTT,CASSPGGNSPLHF
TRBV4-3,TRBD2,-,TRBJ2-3,TGCGCCAGCAGCCCCAGCGGGGGGAGCACAGATACGCAGTATTTT,CASSPSGGSTDTQYF
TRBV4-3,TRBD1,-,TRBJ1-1,TGCGCCAGCGGAGAGCGGCAGGGGGCGCGGACTGAAGCTTTCTTT,CASGERQGARTEAFF
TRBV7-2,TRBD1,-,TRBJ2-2,TGTGCCAGCAGCTCAAACAGGGGGCTGACCACCGGGGAGCTGTTTTTT,CASSSNRGLTTGELFF
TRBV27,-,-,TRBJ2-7,TGTGCCAGCAGTAACCGGGGAGCGAAGAGAGAGCAGTACTTC,CASSNRGAKREQYF
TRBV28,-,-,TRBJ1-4,TGTGCCAGCAGTACACGCGCCCGGGCTGCTAATGAAAAACTGTTTTTT,CASSTRARAANEKLFF
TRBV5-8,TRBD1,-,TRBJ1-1,TGTGCCAGCAGCGCGGGACAGGGCGTCAACACTGAAGCTTTCTTT,CASSAGQGVNTEAFF
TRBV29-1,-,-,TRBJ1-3,TGCAGCGTATCAGGGATTCCTCGCTCTGGAAACACCATATATTTT,CSVSGIPRSGNTIYF
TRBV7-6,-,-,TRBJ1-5,TGTGCCACTTCGAGGAGTAGCAATCAGCCCCAGCATTTT,CATSRSSNQPQHF
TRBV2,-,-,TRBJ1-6,TGTGCCAGCAGTGTTCAGGGTAAAAGGAATTCACCCCTCCACTTT,CASSVQGKRNSPLHF
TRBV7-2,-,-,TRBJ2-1,TGTGCCAGCAGCGGGGAGTTCTACAATGAGCAGTTCTTC,CASSGEFYNEQFF
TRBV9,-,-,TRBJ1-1,TGTGCCAGCAGCGTAGCTACCGGGAACACTGAAGCTTTCTTT,CASSVATGNTEAFF
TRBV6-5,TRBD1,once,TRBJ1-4,TGTGCCAGCAGTGCTGACAGGGGGCAAGAAAAACTGTTTTTT,CASSADRGQEKLFF
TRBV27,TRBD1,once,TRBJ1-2,TGTGCCAGCAGTTTAAGGACAGGGGGTAACTATGGCTACACCTTC,CASSLRTGGNYGYTF